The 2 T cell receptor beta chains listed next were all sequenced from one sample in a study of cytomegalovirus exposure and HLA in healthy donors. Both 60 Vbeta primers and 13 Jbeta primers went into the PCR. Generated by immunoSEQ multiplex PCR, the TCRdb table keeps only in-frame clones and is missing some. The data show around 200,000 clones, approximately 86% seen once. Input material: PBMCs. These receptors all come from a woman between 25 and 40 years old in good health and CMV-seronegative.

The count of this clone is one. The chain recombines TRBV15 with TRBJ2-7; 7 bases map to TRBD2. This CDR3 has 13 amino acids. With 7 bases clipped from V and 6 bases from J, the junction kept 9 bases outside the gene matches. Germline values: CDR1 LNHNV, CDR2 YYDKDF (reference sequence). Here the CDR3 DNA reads TGTGCCACCACCTCGAGGACTAGAGGCGAGCAGTACTTC. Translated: CATTSRTRGEQYF.

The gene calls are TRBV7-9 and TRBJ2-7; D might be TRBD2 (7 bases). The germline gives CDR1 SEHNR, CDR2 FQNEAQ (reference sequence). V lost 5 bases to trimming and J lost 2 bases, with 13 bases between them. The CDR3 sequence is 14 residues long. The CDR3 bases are TGTGCCAGCAGCAAGGGGGGGCACCCCTACGAGCAGTACTTC. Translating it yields CASSKGGHPYEQYF.